A selection of T cell receptor beta chains follows, all from one sample in a study of Graves' ophthalmopathy and Graves' hyperthyroidism. One entry per CDR3 protein, called by TCRdb with MiXCR from the multiplex PCR reads. Of over a million distinct CDR3 sequences in the sample, less than 45% were seen once. Sample: peripheral blood or thyroid tissue (not recorded which). The receptors were sampled from an adult man with Graves' hyperthyroidism. The CDR3 runs from the conserved cysteine through the conserved F or W. The order of the fields is D gene, clone size, J gene, V gene, CDR3 DNA, CDR3 protein. D genes are given only for firm matches. Size is stated for part of the rows, as once, few or many counts, or as a class when the clone is expanded.

D: TRBD1; size: many; J: TRBJ1-1; V: TRBV29-1; DNA: TGCAGCGTGCGGGACAGCGAAGCTTTCTTT; CDR3: CSVRDSEAFF
D: NA; size: few; J: TRBJ1-2; V: TRBV15; DNA: TGTGCCACCAGCAGAGAAGAGGGCGCGGGCTACACCTTC; CDR3: CATSREEGAGYTF
D: TRBD2; size: few; J: TRBJ2-7; V: TRBV7-9; DNA: TGTGCCAGCAGCCCTTTGCGGGAGGTACTCTCCTACGAGCAGTACTTC; CDR3: CASSPLREVLSYEQYF
D: NA; size: many; J: TRBJ1-5; V: TRBV2; DNA: TGTGCCAGCCGGGTTAGGGTCGGCAATCAGCCCCAGCATTTT; CDR3: CASRVRVGNQPQHF
D: NA; size: many; J: TRBJ1-5; V: TRBV9; DNA: TGTGCCAGCAGCGTAGCGGGGGATAGCAATCAGCCCCAGCATTTT; CDR3: CASSVAGDSNQPQHF
D: TRBD1; size: NA; J: TRBJ2-2; V: TRBV6-5; DNA: TGTGCCAGCAGTTCGTACTGGACAGGGAACACCGGGGAGCTGTTTTTT; CDR3: CASSSYWTGNTGELFF
D: TRBD1; size: once; J: TRBJ1-2; V: TRBV2; DNA: TGTGCCAGCAGCCCCACCCCGACAGGGACGGCTAACTATGGCTACACCTTC; CDR3: CASSPTPTGTANYGYTF
D: NA; size: NA; J: TRBJ1-6; V: TRBV7-3; DNA: TGTGCCAGCAGCTTAGGGGGGGGGGATTCACCCCTCCACTTT; CDR3: CASSLGGGDSPLHF
D: TRBD2; size: NA; J: TRBJ2-5; V: TRBV4-1; DNA: TGCGCCAGCAGCCAAGGAGAAACTAGCGTAGAGACCCAGTACTTC; CDR3: CASSQGETSVETQYF
D: NA; size: NA; J: TRBJ1-1; V: TRBV12-3/TRBV12-4; DNA: TGTGCCAGCAGTTACCCCTTCGGGGGGCACAACACTGAAGCTTTCTTT; CDR3: CASSYPFGGHNTEAFF
D: NA; size: few; J: TRBJ1-2; V: TRBV6-5; DNA: TGTGCCAGCAGTTATTTACAGGGAACTAACTATGGCTACACCTTC; CDR3: CASSYLQGTNYGYTF
D: NA; size: many; J: TRBJ2-1; V: TRBV7-8; DNA: TGTGCCAGCAGCTCCATCGCAGTAACCTACAATGAGCAGTTCTTC; CDR3: CASSSIAVTYNEQFF
D: NA; size: NA; J: TRBJ1-2; V: TRBV28; DNA: TGTGCCGCGATGGACGGGGCCTATGGCTACACCTTC; CDR3: CAAMDGAYGYTF
D: TRBD2; size: NA; J: TRBJ2-7; V: TRBV19; DNA: TGTGCCAGTAGGGCCGGGACTAGCGCTTACGAGCAGTACTTC; CDR3: CASRAGTSAYEQYF
D: NA; size: many; J: TRBJ1-6; V: TRBV10-3; DNA: TGTGCCACCAGCTCAGAAGAAAGCTCCTATAATTCACCCCTCCACTTT; CDR3: CATSSEESSYNSPLHF
D: TRBD1; size: few; J: TRBJ1-5; V: TRBV6-5; DNA: TGTGCCAGCAGTTTGTGGGACAGCCGGGTCGCTGGGCCCCAGCATTTT; CDR3: CASSLWDSRVAGPQHF
D: TRBD1; size: NA; J: TRBJ2-2; V: TRBV19; DNA: TGTGCCAGTAGTACTCGGACAGGGGAGTACACCGGGGAGCTGTTTTTT; CDR3: CASSTRTGEYTGELFF
D: NA; size: NA; J: TRBJ1-3; V: TRBV29-1; DNA: TGCAGCGTTGGTGGGGCGGGAGGAAACACCATATATTTT; CDR3: CSVGGAGGNTIYF
D: NA; size: NA; J: TRBJ1-2; V: TRBV18; DNA: TGTGCCAGCTTCCCGGCTAACTATGGCTACACCTTC; CDR3: CASFPANYGYTF
D: TRBD2; size: many; J: TRBJ2-5; V: TRBV11-2; DNA: TGTGCCAGCAGCTTCAGGACTAGCGGCCAAGAGACCCAGTACTTC; CDR3: CASSFRTSGQETQYF
D: NA; size: many; J: TRBJ1-2; V: TRBV5-6; DNA: TGTGCCAGCGGTAGCCCAGCTAACTATGGCTACACCTTC; CDR3: CASGSPANYGYTF
D: NA; size: NA; J: TRBJ2-6; V: TRBV15; DNA: TGTGCCACCAGCAGAGGGGAAGGGGGGGCTGTGGGGGCCAACGTCCTGACTTTC; CDR3: CATSRGEGGAVGANVLTF
D: TRBD1; size: NA; J: TRBJ2-2; V: TRBV11-1; DNA: TGTGCCAGCAGCTTAGGACAGGGCATGCTGTTTTTT; CDR3: CASSLGQGMLFF
D: TRBD2; size: many; J: TRBJ2-7; V: TRBV5-1; DNA: TGCGCCAGCAGCCCTAGCGGGAGTTCTAGCGAGCAGTACTTC; CDR3: CASSPSGSSSEQYF
D: TRBD1; size: few; J: TRBJ2-7; V: TRBV13; DNA: TGTGCCAGCAGCCCGGACAGGGGCGTTGACTACGAGCAGTACTTC; CDR3: CASSPDRGVDYEQYF
D: NA; size: NA; J: TRBJ1-2; V: TRBV20-1; DNA: TGCAGTGCTAGAGACCGAGGACGGAGGAATGGCTACACCTTC; CDR3: CSARDRGRRNGYTF
D: TRBD1; size: few; J: TRBJ2-2; V: TRBV9; DNA: TGTGCCAGCAGCTGGACAGGGAGAAACACCGGGGAGCTGTTTTTT; CDR3: CASSWTGRNTGELFF
D: TRBD2; size: many; J: TRBJ2-7; V: TRBV20-1; DNA: TGCAGTGCTAGAGCAAGCGGGAGCGACTACGAGCAGTACTTC; CDR3: CSARASGSDYEQYF
D: NA; size: few; J: TRBJ1-1; V: TRBV7-2; DNA: TGTGCCAGCAGCTCTTACAGGAAGGTTTGGACTGAAGCTTTCTTT; CDR3: CASSSYRKVWTEAFF
D: TRBD2; size: few; J: TRBJ2-5; V: TRBV20-1; DNA: TGCAGTGCTACCGAGCCGGGACTAGGAGAGTCCCAGTACTTC; CDR3: CSATEPGLGESQYF
D: NA; size: NA; J: TRBJ1-2; V: TRBV5-1; DNA: TGCGCCAGCAGCTTGAATGTGGAATCCTATGGCTACACCTTC; CDR3: CASSLNVESYGYTF
D: NA; size: few; J: TRBJ2-2; V: TRBV5-4; DNA: TGTGCCAGCAGCTTTGAAAGTATCACCGGGGAGCTGTTTTTT; CDR3: CASSFESITGELFF
D: NA; size: few; J: TRBJ2-7; V: TRBV14; DNA: TGTGCCAGCAGCCAAGTGGCCACGTCCTACGAGCAGTACTTC; CDR3: CASSQVATSYEQYF
D: TRBD1; size: few; J: TRBJ1-3; V: TRBV6-6; DNA: TGTGCCAGCACCACAGGGGGGGGAAACACCATATATTTT; CDR3: CASTTGGGNTIYF
D: NA; size: NA; J: TRBJ2-2; V: TRBV25-1; DNA: TGTGCCAGCAGGGAAGACGTCGGGGAGCTGTTTTTT; CDR3: CASREDVGELFF
D: NA; size: few; J: TRBJ2-5; V: TRBV5-6; DNA: TGTGCCAGCAGCTTTCCATCCGGAGAGGAGACCCAGTACTTC; CDR3: CASSFPSGEETQYF
D: TRBD1; size: NA; J: TRBJ2-5; V: TRBV28; DNA: TGTGCCAGCACCCAGGGGGTCGAGACCCAGTACTTC; CDR3: CASTQGVETQYF
D: TRBD1; size: many; J: TRBJ1-5; V: TRBV7-2; DNA: TGTGCCAGCAGCCCGGGACAGGGACGCAATCAGCCCCAGCATTTT; CDR3: CASSPGQGRNQPQHF
D: NA; size: many; J: TRBJ2-7; V: TRBV5-1; DNA: TGCGCCAGCAGCGGGATAGAGAACTACGAGCAGTACTTC; CDR3: CASSGIENYEQYF
D: TRBD2; size: once; J: TRBJ2-3; V: TRBV20-1; DNA: TGCAGTGCTAGAGATATACGGGGGGGAGATACGCAGTATTTT; CDR3: CSARDIRGGDTQYF
D: NA; size: many; J: TRBJ1-2; V: TRBV7-9; DNA: TGTGCCAGCAGCCCAGCCAACCGGGGGCAGAACTATGGCTACACCTTC; CDR3: CASSPANRGQNYGYTF
D: NA; size: few; J: TRBJ2-2; V: TRBV12-3/TRBV12-4; DNA: TGTGCCAGCAGTTTAGAAGGGGGTCACACCGGGGAGCTGTTTTTT; CDR3: CASSLEGGHTGELFF
D: TRBD1; size: few; J: TRBJ2-7; V: TRBV12-3/TRBV12-4; DNA: TGTGCCAGCGCCGGGGACAGCGGCCGCGAGCAGTACTTC; CDR3: CASAGDSGREQYF
D: NA; size: NA; J: TRBJ1-5; V: TRBV28; DNA: TGTGCCAGCAGTTTAGGTACAGCTCGTTCCCAGCCCCAGCATTTT; CDR3: CASSLGTARSQPQHF
D: NA; size: many; J: TRBJ1-6; V: TRBV14; DNA: TGTGCCAGCAGCCGCCTAGGACCGGGACTTCCCCTCCACTTT; CDR3: CASSRLGPGLPLHF
D: NA; size: once; J: TRBJ2-7; V: TRBV7-2; DNA: TGTGCCAGCAGCTTAGAAGGGTTGCGCTCCTACGAGCAGTACTTC; CDR3: CASSLEGLRSYEQYF
D: NA; size: NA; J: TRBJ2-5; V: TRBV4-3; DNA: TGCGCCAGCAGCCAGTACAGGGACCAAGAGACCCAGTACTTC; CDR3: CASSQYRDQETQYF